This TCR beta chain was sequenced in a study of naive and memory T cell subsets. Whole-study findings and limits: Naive repertoires, especially CD8, held a few larger clonotypes, possibly memory cells re-expressing CD45RA.

An equimolar mix of two oligonucleotides served as the beta constant-region primer for TRBC1 and TRBC2. The ligated cDNA underwent four PCR rounds using SP2 and nested alpha and beta constant-region primers. TCRdb itself ran the UMI-ligation and nested PCR reads through MiXCR, one entry per CDR3 protein. Seen here are 120,000 to 150,000 distinct CDR3 sequences, under 25% observed once, and the top ten hold about 0.11%. V lost 5 bases, J lost 2 bases, and 22 bases lay in between. Germline V gene sequence: CDR1 LNHNV, CDR2 YYDKDF (reference sequence). This CDR3 region has 17 residues. Ten or more counts support this clonotype. Its antigen remains unknown.

This receptor was obtained from a human donor in good health. The specimen sequenced was naive CD4+ T cells from blood. The chain recombines TRBV15 with TRBJ2-7; maybe TRBD1 (6 bases). CDR3 protein: CATSSRIGGILTYEQYF. For the CDR3, the DNA is TGTGCCACCAGCTCACGAATAGGGGGAATCCTCACCTACGAGCAGTACTTC.